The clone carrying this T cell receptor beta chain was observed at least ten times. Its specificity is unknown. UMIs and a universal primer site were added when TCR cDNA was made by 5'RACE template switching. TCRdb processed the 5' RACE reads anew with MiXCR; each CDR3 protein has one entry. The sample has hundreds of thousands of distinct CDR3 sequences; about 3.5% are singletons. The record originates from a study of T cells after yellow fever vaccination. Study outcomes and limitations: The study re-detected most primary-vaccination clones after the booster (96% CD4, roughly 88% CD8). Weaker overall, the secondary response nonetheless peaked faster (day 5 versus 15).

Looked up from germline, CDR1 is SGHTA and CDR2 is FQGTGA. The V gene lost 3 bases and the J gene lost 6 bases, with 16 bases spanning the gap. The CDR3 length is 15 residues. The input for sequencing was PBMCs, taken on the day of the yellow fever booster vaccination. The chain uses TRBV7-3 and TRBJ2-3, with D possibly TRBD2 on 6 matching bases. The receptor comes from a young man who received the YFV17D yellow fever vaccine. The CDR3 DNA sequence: TGTGCCAGCAGCTTTGGGCAGTGGGGGGTCGATACGCAGTATTTT. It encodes CASSFGQWGVDTQYF.